Presented here are 13 T cell receptor beta chains from one specimen sequenced in a study of early T cells in non-severe SARS-CoV-2 infection. TCRdb used MiXCR to reprocess the 5' RACE reads, holding one entry per CDR3 protein. The sample records more than 95,000 distinct CDR3 sequences, 11% being singletons. The material sequenced was whole blood, taken at baseline. The receptors come from an adult who was a healthcare worker with PCR-confirmed SARS-CoV-2 infection or an uninfected control (not recorded which).

At least ten counts were recorded for this clonotype. The chain employs TRBV7-2 and TRBJ2-4, with 10 bases fitting TRBD2. With V trimmed by 1 base and J by 10 bases, 7 bases remained unmatched. Germline assignment: CDR1 SGHTA and CDR2 FQGNSA. The length of the CDR3 is 15 residues. The CDR3 loop is CASSLEAGGPGIQYF. CDR3 bases: TGTGCCAGCAGCTTAGAAGCGGGGGGGCCTGGGATTCAGTACTTC. Together with reference TRBV7-2 and TRBJ2-4, the CDR3 gives the full variable domain: GAGVSQSPSNKVTEKGKDVELRCDPISGHTALYWYRQSLGQGLEFLIYFQGNSAPDKSGLPSDRFSAERTGGSVSTLTIQRTQQEDSAVYLCASSLEAGGPGIQYFGAGTRLSVL.

This clonotype was found many times. The chain joins TRBV27 to TRBJ2-5; 7 positions match TRBD2. Trimming removed 5 bases from V and 1 base from J; junction bases left unmatched: 10. This CDR3 has 16 amino acids. The germline V gene has CDR1 MNHEY and CDR2 SMNVEV (reference sequence). The DNA for the CDR3 is TGTGCCAGCAGTCCTCTTCAGCGGGGACTCCAAGAGACCCAGTACTTC. Translating it yields CASSPLQRGLQETQYF.

The chain is built from TRBV29-1 and TRBJ1-1; D call uncertain. Between the trimmed V and J ends, which lost 0 bases and 0 bases, there was a span of 8 bases. Germline loops: CDR1 SQVTM, CDR2 ANQGSEA. The CDR3 length is 14 residues. This chain's CDR3 is CSVEDGQLNTEAFF. The CDR3 DNA sequence: TGCAGCGTTGAAGATGGGCAGCTGAACACTGAAGCTTTCTTT.

The sample holds many counts of this clonotype. The V and J genes are TRBV20-1 and TRBJ2-1; TRBD2 matches 7 bases. CDR3 length equals 13 residues. The germline CDR1 and CDR2 sequences are DFQATT and SNEGSKA (reference sequence). After removal of 6 bases from V and 8 bases from J, the junction contained 10 bases not matched to a gene. CDR3 region: CSAPGLTTDEQFF. The CDR3 region has the DNA TGCAGTGCCCCGGGACTAACGACGGATGAGCAGTTCTTC.

CDR3 in amino acids: CASSPRNHADTQYF. CDR3 nucleotide sequence: TGTGCCAGCAGCCCCCGAAATCACGCAGATACGCAGTATTTT. The chain employs TRBV7-9 and TRBJ2-3; unclear D gene. Per the germline V gene, CDR1 is SEHNR and CDR2 is FQNEAQ (reference sequence). This CDR3 contains 14 residues. The germline V and J ends were trimmed by 5 bases and 4 bases, with 13 bases remaining between them. The variable domain in full, with the rest retrieved from reference TRBV7-9 and TRBJ2-3, is DTGVSQNPRHKITKRGQNVTFRCDPISEHNRLYWYRQTLGQGPEFLTYFQNEAQLEKSRLLSDRFSAERPKGSFSTLEIQRTEQGDSAMYLCASSPRNHADTQYFGPGTRLTVL.

This clonotype was seen more than once but under ten times. The chain couples TRBV4-3 to TRBJ2-3; tentatively, D is TRBD2 (5 bases). Germline V gives CDR1 LGHNA, CDR2 YSLEER. This CDR3 comprises 15 residues. V was pared by 2 bases and J by 0 bases, with 9 bases between. The DNA for the CDR3 is TGCGCCAGCAGCCAATTCCTAGCTAGCACAGATACGCAGTATTTT. This gives the protein CASSQFLASTDTQYF.

This clonotype was counted ten times or more. V usage is TRBV5-5 and J usage is TRBJ2-5; a weak D match, TRBD1 (5 bases). From germline, CDR1 is SGHKS and CDR2 YYEKEE (reference sequence). V lost 4 bases and J 3 bases, leaving 19 bases between the germline ends. This CDR3 has 16 residues. The CDR3 sequence is CASSTTGLLGEETQYF. The CDR3 nucleotides read TGTGCCAGCAGCACAACAGGTTTGCTTGGTGAAGAGACCCAGTACTTC.

A few counts support this clonotype. This CDR3 is CSARVFGASTDTQYF. The CDR3 DNA reads as TGCAGTGCTAGGGTCTTTGGGGCTAGCACAGATACGCAGTATTTT. This chain joins TRBV20-1 and TRBJ2-3, with D tentatively TRBD1 (5 bases). V was cut by 3 bases and J by 0 bases, with 13 bases left in between. CDR1 is DFQATT, CDR2 SNEGSKA, per germline (reference sequence). CDR3 length: 15 residues.

This clonotype was seen many times. The chain has TRBV19 and TRBJ1-5, with D possibly TRBD1 on 5 matching bases. Between the trimmed V and J ends, which lost 3 bases and 9 bases, there was a span of 15 bases. Germline values: CDR1 LNHDA, CDR2 SQIVND (reference sequence). This CDR3 comprises 14 residues. CDR3 region: CASSMGGDLGPQHF. CDR3 nucleotide sequence: TGTGCCAGTAGTATGGGGGGGGACCTAGGGCCCCAGCATTTT.

J is TRBJ2-7 and V is TRBV9, with TRBD2 as a possible D gene (6 bases). Deletions cut 0 bases from V and 5 bases from J, with 12 bases between. The CDR3 runs to 14 residues. Germline CDR1 SGDLS, CDR2 YYNGEE. The CDR3 DNA reads TGTGCCAGCAGCGTAGGAAATAGCGGCGACGAGCAGTACTTC. Translating gives CASSVGNSGDEQYF.

Many counts were recorded for this clonotype. The chain combines TRBV10-3 with TRBJ2-7; D is unclear. The V end lost 0 bases, the J end lost 6 bases, and 12 bases lay between the germline ends. Germline lookup yields CDR1 ENHRY and CDR2 SYGVKD. There are 14 residues in the CDR3. The CDR3 sequence is CAISESRLSGEQYF. As DNA, the CDR3 is TGTGCCATCAGTGAGTCTCGCCTTTCGGGCGAGCAGTACTTC.

Ten or more counts support this clonotype. This chain links TRBV12-5 with TRBJ2-2; perhaps TRBD2 as D (5 bases). The CDR3 loop spans 19 amino acids. Germline V gives CDR1 LGHNT, CDR2 FRNRAP. Trimming removed 4 bases from V and 5 bases from J, with 26 bases in between. The DNA of the CDR3 is TGTGCTAGTGGTTCCGGACCTAGAGTCGGGGATGAAAGGACCGGGGAGCTGTTTTTT. Protein sequence: CASGSGPRVGDERTGELFF. The variable domain in full, completed from reference TRBV12-5 and TRBJ2-2, reads DARVTQTPRHKVTEMGQEVTMRCQPILGHNTVFWYRQTMMQGLELLAYFRNRAPLDDSGMPKDRFSAEMPDATLATLKIQPSEPRDSAVYFCASGSGPRVGDERTGELFFGEGSRLTVL.

This clonotype showed up just a few times. The rearrangement links TRBV9 to TRBJ1-4; D is perhaps TRBD1 (5 bases). This CDR3 spans 15 amino acids. From germline, CDR1 is SGDLS and CDR2 YYNGEE. V was shortened by 3 bases and J by 3 bases, with 12 bases between the two germline ends. The CDR3 region is CASSGGVGANEKLFF. CDR3 nucleotide sequence: TGTGCCAGCAGCGGGGGAGTGGGGGCTAATGAAAAACTGTTTTTT. Full variable domain (remainder filled in from reference TRBV9 and TRBJ1-4): DSGVTQTPKHLITATGQRVTLRCSPRSGDLSVYWYQQSLDQGLQFLIQYYNGEERAKGNILERFSAQQFPDLHSELNLSSLELGDSALYFCASSGGVGANEKLFFGSGTQLSVL.